The source of this TCR beta chain is a study of cytomegalovirus exposure and HLA in healthy donors (dated by TCRdb to about 2017). Study-level background: In an earlier analysis of 587 of the donors, under 300 Gb of sequence data and approximately 120 million unique TCR beta sequences from approximately 180 million T cells were reported. Across 300 to 500 genotyped donors of the cohort, an average of about 240,000 unique TCR beta nucleotide sequences per donor were sequenced, and around 20% of those sequences were non-productive. An early release covering roughly 640 HLA-typed donors comprised about 300 gigabases of sequencing data and around 86 million unique TCR sequences. Among the roughly 400 genotyped donors, approximately 77% belonged to the genetic ancestry cluster associated with self-reported Caucasian donors. High-throughput TCR immunosequencing, statistical association of individual TCRs with disease status, and machine learning were combined to predict cytomegalovirus infection status. Because of strong linkage in the cohort, a few DR-DQ haplotypes were treated as single units for association and clustering. Rather than drawing on any new phenotypic data, the later analysis identified candidate immune exposures from TCR beta sequences and the way those sequences occurred across donors. Every discovery cohort repertoire had been produced on one sequencing platform. Both class I and class II loci were covered by HLA typing, at four-digit resolution. Typing coverage varied by locus: about 629-630 donors for A, B, C, DRB1 and DQB1; roughly 510 for DQA1; about 600 for DPA1; roughly 450 for DPB1. Alongside the repertoire data, information on donor age, sex, ethnicity and CMV serostatus was compiled. The aim of the study was to test whether cataloging public T cell receptors could identify signatures of past pathogen exposure. The T cell repertoires of 666 subjects were profiled by immunosequencing and related to cytomegalovirus serostatus. To study patterns of TCR occurrence, a later analysis re-analyzed previously published TCR beta repertoires from around 700 donors and added high-resolution HLA genotyping. In an earlier analysis of roughly 580 of the donors, high-throughput TCR beta sequencing was used to judge whether each TCR beta V gene segment behaved as functional or pseudogenic. In addition to the first cohort of around 670 subjects, a separate validation cohort of over 90 different subjects was used. Genome-wide SNP genotypes for about 55% of the 666 donors were used in a later genetic analysis, which treated that subset as a discovery cohort.

Points on this clone: Its antigen specificity is not known. No per-base quality is available; no much larger clone lies one base away.

V sheds 0 bases and J sheds 5 bases, leaving 16 bases between their ends. Measured from the cysteine to the phenylalanine, the CDR3 is 16 residues long. Solely the CDR3 DNA is kept, with 48 bases framed from the first base. From a lookup of the germline V gene, CDR1 and CDR2 are SGHRS and YFSETQ. Paper-wide results and their limitations: Because some donors lacked HLA typing at each locus, the association tests relied only on the typed subset. The only immune exposure information available for the cohort was CMV serostatus. In a later genetic analysis, fewer N-insertions in productive TCRs were reported among donors in an Asian-associated ancestry cluster than the 666-donor mean. The cohort was sequenced for TCR beta chains only, and without alpha or paired-chain data the features that could be detected were limited. It was suggested by the authors that the approach could potentially be generalized to other disease states and immunological phenotypes. Most TCR sequences were observed very rarely across donors, whereas some public TCRs were present in many individuals. A later analysis found that most CMV-associated TCR beta chains appeared HLA-restricted, with HLA associations seemingly driven largely by CMV exposure. Some IMGT-functional V segments, including TRBV6-2 and TRBV6-3, could not be distinguished by the 87-base-pair reads and were therefore excluded. Broadly in line with IMGT annotations, most TCR beta V segments showed up in productive rearrangements about 90% or about 30% of the time in an earlier analysis of approximately 640 of the donors. Several of the top co-occurrence clusters appeared to be linked to parvovirus B19, influenza, CMV and Epstein-Barr virus, according to a later analysis. In a later analysis, the rate of TCR association differed among HLA loci, with DRB1 alleles having the most associated TCRs and HLA-C alleles having the fewest. Linkage disequilibrium might explain the correlated functional status among segregating V segments, but an unknown experimental factor could not be excluded. An association between a missense DCLRE1C variant and V-gene and J-gene trimming of TCR beta chains was found in a later genetic analysis and replicated in an independent cohort. The classifier was reported to diagnose cytomegalovirus status with high specificity and sensitivity in both the original cohort and the validation cohort. When HLA alleles, especially DR and DQ, strongly co-occurred, TCR associations were difficult to assign to individual alleles. Three of the identified cytomegalovirus-associated TCR beta chains were confirmed in vitro to be specific for cytomegalovirus antigens. Compared with equally common non-associated chains, HLA-associated TCR beta chains in a later analysis were more clonally expanded and had lower generation probabilities. Sequencing depth was assumed to be roughly uniform across donors in the presence/absence analyses, though that assumption may not hold. A cluster of highly shared sequence variants was judged likely to be a technical artifact of the sequencing pipeline. A further reported finding was that TCR beta sequences accurately predicted the HLA-A and HLA-B alleles for most subjects in the first cohort. The study gave a list of 150 to 200 TCR beta chains associated with cytomegalovirus. Because counts were too low, roughly 16 rarely observed V segments, including chromosome 9 orphons, were excluded from the earlier analysis of some 590 of the donors. A later analysis associated roughly 17,000 TCR beta sequences with specific HLA alleles at a false discovery rate of 0.05.

Library preparation used the immunoSEQ multiplex PCR assay. For the multiplex PCR, a mixture combining 60 forward primers for TCR Vbeta segments and 13 reverse primers for TCR Jbeta segments was used. The CDR3 region of rearranged TCR beta genes was amplified from genomic DNA with a multiplex PCR assay. Amplified TCR beta libraries were sequenced as 87-base-pair reads on the Illumina HiSeq System. On the authors' methods: A later analysis counted approximately 74 million unique TCR beta chains across the 666 repertoires, and around 9.9 million of these chains were shared by at least two donors. Raw reads were error-corrected and collapsed into unique sequences by a nearest-neighbor algorithm in which closely related sequences were merged to remove PCR and sequencing errors. V, D and J gene segments were assigned by aligning CDR3 sequences to IMGT reference sequences. For a sequence to be retained, at least a six-nucleotide match to both a V gene segment and a J gene segment was required. Rearrangements were called productive when the CDR3 lacked stop codons and stayed in frame with V and J; all others were non-productive. Following IMGT convention, CDR3 was defined as the stretch from the second conserved V-encoded cysteine to the conserved J-encoded phenylalanine. The earlier analysis of about 590 of the donors excluded sequences that lacked an unambiguous match to a single V gene segment. An earlier analysis of almost 600 of the donors classified V segments as functional when productive rearrangements were above 56.7% and as segregating when the standard deviation between donors was above 5%. To diagnose cytomegalovirus status from the catalog of TCR beta chain sequences, a statistical classification framework was built. In a later analysis, TCR nucleotide sequences were compared against IMGT/GENE-DB human TR gene sequences so that V and J genes could be assigned. The TCRdist pipeline was used in a later analysis to assign CDR3 sequences and most-parsimonious VDJ recombination scenarios. In a later analysis, each TCR beta chain was defined by its CDR3 amino acid sequence together with its V-gene family, and reads lacking a unique V-gene family were excluded. A later analysis removed several hundred highly shared, low-generation-probability nucleotide sequences to deal with suspected cross-contamination and a sequencing artifact. In a later analysis, a clonal expansion index was calculated for each public chain from normalized within-repertoire ranks of inferred template counts. Generation probabilities in a later analysis came from a VDJ recombination model fitted to out-of-frame rearrangements, and those results were checked against IGoR. In a later analysis, hypergeometric tests were used to score TCR-TCR, TCR-HLA and TCR-CMV co-occurrence, with a repertoire-size bias correction applied to TCR pairs. In a later analysis, false discovery rates were estimated by permuting HLA or CMV assignments 20 times. In a later analysis, co-occurring TCRs were grouped with DBSCAN, and TCRdist sequence similarity was added when clustering was performed within HLA-allele-positive subsets. Repertoires with fewer than 30,000 or more than 120,000 public chains, plus five repertoires with anomalous nucleotide sharing, were excluded from co-occurrence clustering. TCRdb mirrors the immuneACCESS table, restricted to in-frame sequences. Some clones are absent from its copies; in checked studies, under half trace to an unresolved V gene, and the reason for the others is unknown. V and J calls and clone size are those listed in that table; D and trimming were worked out from the DNA. Here the sample has fewer than 110,000 clones; 74% occur a single time. The leading ten clones occupy around 15% of the sample.

The cohort consisted of approximately 690 healthy bone marrow donors. Cohort members were all nominally healthy when sampled, although unrecorded immune exposures were likely present. The donor was CMV seropositive and belonged to the group of more than 250 seropositive cohort members. Each donor provided a peripheral blood sample, and peripheral blood mononuclear cells were used for TCR beta sequencing. The Qiagen DNeasy Blood Extraction Kit was used to extract genomic DNA from the blood cell samples. The chain is made from TRBV5-1 and TRBJ2-3; the D gene is perhaps TRBD2, on 5 matching bases. This TCR was recovered from a middle-aged woman in good health and CMV-seropositive. Sequencing was performed on PBMCs. The CDR3 has the sequence CASSLGGIGIQDTQYF. The DNA sequence is TGCGCCAGCAGCTTGGGTGGTATCGGGATTCAAGATACGCAGTATTTT.